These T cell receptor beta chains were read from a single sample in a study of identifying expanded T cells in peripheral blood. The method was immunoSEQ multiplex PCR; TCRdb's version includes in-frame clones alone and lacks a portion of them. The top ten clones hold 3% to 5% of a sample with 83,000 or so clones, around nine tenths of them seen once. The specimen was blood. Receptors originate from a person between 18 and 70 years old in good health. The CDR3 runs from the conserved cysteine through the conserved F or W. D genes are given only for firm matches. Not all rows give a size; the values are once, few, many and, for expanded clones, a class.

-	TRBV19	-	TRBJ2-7	CASSTRRGLYEQYF	TGTGCCAGTAGTACCCGTCGGGGGCTCTACGAGCAGTACTTC
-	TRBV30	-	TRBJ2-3	CAWSESTDTQYF	TGTGCCTGGAGTGAAAGTACAGATACGCAGTATTTT
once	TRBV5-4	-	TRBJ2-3	CASSLTVIRTDTQYF	TGTGCCAGCAGCTTGACAGTAATTCGAACAGATACGCAGTATTTT
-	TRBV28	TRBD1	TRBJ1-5	CASSSGTGVYQPQHF	TGTGCCAGCAGCTCCGGGACAGGGGTGTATCAGCCCCAGCATTTT
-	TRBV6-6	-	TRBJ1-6	CASIATRAAPLHF	TGTGCCAGCATCGCGACAAGAGCGGCACCCCTCCACTTT
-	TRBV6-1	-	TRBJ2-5	CASSDIQLGETQYF	TGTGCCAGCAGTGACATACAGCTGGGGGAGACCCAGTACTTC
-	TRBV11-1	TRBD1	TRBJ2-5	CASSLDRGETQYF	TGTGCCAGCAGCTTAGACAGGGGAGAGACCCAGTACTTC
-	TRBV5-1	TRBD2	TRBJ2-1	CASSFREAGGGNEQFF	TGCGCCAGCAGCTTCCGTGAAGCGGGAGGGGGAAATGAGCAGTTCTTC
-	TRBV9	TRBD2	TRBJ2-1	CASSVVAGANYNEQFF	TGTGCCAGCAGCGTAGTGGCGGGAGCTAACTACAATGAGCAGTTCTTC
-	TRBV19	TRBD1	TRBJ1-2	CASRPGQQGYTF	TGTGCCAGTAGACCGGGACAGCAAGGCTACACCTTC
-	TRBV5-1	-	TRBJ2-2	CASSLAASNPNTGELFF	TGCGCCAGCAGCTTGGCCGCGAGTAATCCGAACACCGGGGAGCTGTTTTTT
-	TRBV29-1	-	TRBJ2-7	CSVEVSSYEQYF	TGCAGCGTTGAAGTGAGTTCCTACGAGCAGTACTTC
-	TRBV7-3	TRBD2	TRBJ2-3	CASSSGLPNTDTQYF	TGTGCCAGCAGCTCGGGACTACCTAACACAGATACGCAGTATTTT
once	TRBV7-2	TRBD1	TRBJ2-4	CASSPRQGGNIQYF	TGTGCCAGCAGCCCTCGACAGGGGGGGAACATTCAGTACTTC
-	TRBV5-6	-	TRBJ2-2	CASSLRGELFF	TGTGCCAGCAGCCTCCGCGGGGAGCTGTTTTTT
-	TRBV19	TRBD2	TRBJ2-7	CASSSHAGASYEQYF	TGTGCCAGTAGTTCCCACGCGGGAGCCTCCTACGAGCAGTACTTC
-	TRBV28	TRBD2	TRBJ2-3	CASSLEGGPPDTQYF	TGTGCCAGCAGTTTAGAGGGAGGGCCCCCAGATACGCAGTATTTT
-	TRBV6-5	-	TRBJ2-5	CASRGLETQYF	TGTGCCAGCCGGGGACTGGAGACCCAGTACTTC
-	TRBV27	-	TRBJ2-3	CASSPERSTDTQYF	TGTGCCAGCAGTCCCGAAAGGTCGACAGATACGCAGTATTTT
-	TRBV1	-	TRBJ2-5	CTSSQDEGETQYF	TGCACCAGCAGCCAAGATGAAGGAGAGACCCAGTACTTC
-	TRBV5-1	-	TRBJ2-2	CASSLSPTGNTGELFF	TGCGCCAGCAGCTTGTCCCCTACAGGGAACACCGGGGAGCTGTTTTTT
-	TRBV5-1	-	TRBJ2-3	CASSAQSDTQYF	TGCGCCAGCAGCGCACAGTCAGATACGCAGTATTTT
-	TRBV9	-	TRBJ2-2	CASSVVAENTGELFF	TGTGCCAGCAGCGTAGTAGCGGAAAACACCGGGGAGCTGTTTTTT
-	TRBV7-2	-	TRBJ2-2	CASSLGQVFGGELFF	TGTGCCAGCAGCTTAGGGCAGGTGTTCGGCGGGGAGCTGTTTTTT
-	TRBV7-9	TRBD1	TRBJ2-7	CASSPSQDRALWF	TGTGCCAGCAGCCCGAGTCAGGACAGGGCCCTGTGGTTC
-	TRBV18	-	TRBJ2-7	CASSGVSYEQYF	TGTGCCAGCTCAGGGGTCTCCTACGAGCAGTACTTC
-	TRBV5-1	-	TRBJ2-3	CASSLEFTDTQYF	TGCGCCAGCAGCTTGGAGTTTACAGATACGCAGTATTTT
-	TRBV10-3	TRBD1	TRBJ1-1	CAISDRGQGEAFF	TGTGCCATCAGTGACAGGGGACAGGGTGAAGCTTTCTTT
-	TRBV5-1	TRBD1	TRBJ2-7	CASSLANGQGSSEQYF	TGCGCCAGCAGCTTGGCCAACGGACAGGGAAGTTCCGAGCAGTACTTC
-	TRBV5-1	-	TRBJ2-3	CASSLVPLSATDTQYF	TGCGCCAGCAGCTTGGTTCCACTCTCCGCCACAGATACGCAGTATTTT
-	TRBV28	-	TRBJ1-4	CASSIQGANEKLFF	TGTGCCAGCAGTATACAGGGAGCTAATGAAAAACTGTTTTTT
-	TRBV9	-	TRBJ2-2	CASSVGDSNTGELFF	TGTGCCAGCAGCGTCGGGGATTCGAACACCGGGGAGCTGTTTTTT
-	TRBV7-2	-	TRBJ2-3	CASSPGQSTDTQYF	TGTGCCAGCAGCCCCGGACAGAGCACAGATACGCAGTATTTT
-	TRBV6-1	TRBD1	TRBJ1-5	CASSEGTGEISPQHF	TGTGCCAGCAGTGAAGGGACAGGGGAGATCAGCCCCCAGCATTTT
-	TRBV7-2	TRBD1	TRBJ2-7	CASSRQGGTSYEQYF	TGTGCCAGCAGCCGACAGGGGGGGACCTCCTACGAGCAGTACTTC
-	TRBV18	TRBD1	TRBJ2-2	CASSPDRALNTGELFF	TGTGCCAGCTCACCGGACAGGGCCCTTAACACCGGGGAGCTGTTTTTT
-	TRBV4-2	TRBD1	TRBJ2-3	CASSQEGQGKDTQYF	TGTGCCAGCAGCCAAGAAGGACAGGGAAAGGATACGCAGTATTTT
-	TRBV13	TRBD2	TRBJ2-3	CASSSRGLAELTDTQYF	TGTGCCAGCAGCTCCAGGGGACTAGCGGAGCTCACAGATACGCAGTATTTT
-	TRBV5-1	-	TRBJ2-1	CASSLDLNEQFF	TGCGCCAGCAGCTTGGATCTCAATGAGCAGTTCTTC
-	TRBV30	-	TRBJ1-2	CAWRPRGLYGYTF	TGTGCCTGGAGGCCCAGGGGACTCTATGGCTACACCTTC